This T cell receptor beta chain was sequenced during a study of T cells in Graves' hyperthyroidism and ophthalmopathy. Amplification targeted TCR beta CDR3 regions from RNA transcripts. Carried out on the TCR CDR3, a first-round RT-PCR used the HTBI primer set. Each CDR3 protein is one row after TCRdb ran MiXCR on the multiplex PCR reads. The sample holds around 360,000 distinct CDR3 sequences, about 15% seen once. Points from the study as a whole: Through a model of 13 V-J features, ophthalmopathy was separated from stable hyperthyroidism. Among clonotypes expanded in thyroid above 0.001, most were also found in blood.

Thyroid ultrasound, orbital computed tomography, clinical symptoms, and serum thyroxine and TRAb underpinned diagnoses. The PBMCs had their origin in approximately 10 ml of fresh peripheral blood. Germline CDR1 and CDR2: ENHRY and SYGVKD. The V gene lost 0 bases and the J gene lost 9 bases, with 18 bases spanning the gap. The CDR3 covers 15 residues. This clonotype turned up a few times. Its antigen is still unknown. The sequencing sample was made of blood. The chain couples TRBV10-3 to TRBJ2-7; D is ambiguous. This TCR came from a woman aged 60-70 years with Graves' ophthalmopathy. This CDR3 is CAISESIFGAAGQYF. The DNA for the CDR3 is TGTGCCATCAGTGAGTCGATTTTTGGCGCAGCTGGGCAGTACTTC.